The 14 T cell receptor beta chains presented below share a single source sample, sequenced in a study of PD-L1 blockade in urothelial cancer. Time point: pretreatment peripheral blood. Clones were read by immunoSEQ multiplex PCR, and TCRdb kept only the in-frame ones, dropping some. The repertoire holds under 50,000 clones, with about 89% as singletons. Source: PBMCs, taken around atezolizumab (anti-PD-L1) treatment. Receptors were obtained from a woman aged 55-70 years with urothelial cancer.

This sequence joins TRBV5-4 and TRBJ1-2, with 12 nucleotides matching TRBD1. CDR3 size: 16 residues. With 3 bases clipped from V and 8 bases from J, the junction kept 11 bases outside the gene matches. Germline-derived CDR1 and CDR2 are SGHNT and YYREEE (reference sequence). This chain's CDR3 is CASSWEPGQGADGYTF. The DNA of the CDR3 is TGTGCCAGCAGCTGGGAACCGGGACAGGGGGCGGACGGCTACACCTTC.

This clone occurred a few times. The V call is TRBV5-4, the J call TRBJ2-1; D ambiguous. Trimming cost V 0 bases and J 9 bases, with 13 bases left between them. Germline values: CDR1 SGHNT, CDR2 YYREEE (reference sequence). This CDR3 contains 14 residues. The CDR3 reads CASSLAGSPGEQFF. In DNA, the CDR3 is TGTGCCAGCAGCTTGGCCGGAAGTCCGGGTGAGCAGTTCTTC. Based on the CDR3 plus reference TRBV5-4 and TRBJ2-1, the full variable domain is ETGVTQSPTHLIKTRGQQVTLRCSSQSGHNTVSWYQQALGQGPQFIFQYYREEENGRGNFPPRFSGLQFPNYSSELNVNALELDDSALYLCASSLAGSPGEQFFGPGTRLTVL.

The J gene is TRBJ2-7, the V gene TRBV29-1; D not certain. This CDR3 spans 12 amino acids. The germline V gene encodes CDR1 SQVTM and CDR2 ANQGSEA. V lost 4 bases and J 3 bases, leaving 10 bases between the germline ends. Here the CDR3 DNA reads TGCAGCGTTGGAGCCACCATCTACGAGCAGTACTTC. It is translated as CSVGATIYEQYF.

The gene calls are TRBV2 and TRBJ2-5, with TRBD1 matching over 9 bases. Trimming removed 7 bases from V and 1 base from J; junction bases left unmatched: 7. This CDR3 spans 15 amino acids. Germline V CDR1 and CDR2: SNHLY, FYNNEI. The CDR3 loop is CASTQDRGAQETQYF. The CDR3 DNA is TGTGCCAGCACCCAGGACAGGGGCGCCCAAGAGACCCAGTACTTC.

The chain is built from TRBV10-3 and TRBJ2-7; TRBD2 matches 9 bases. V was pared by 3 bases and J by 5 bases, with 8 bases of the junction left unmatched. Germline V gene sequence: CDR1 ENHRY, CDR2 SYGVKD. The CDR3 runs to 15 residues. Written as DNA, the CDR3 is TGTGCCATCAGTGAATCGGGACTAGCTTCCCACGAGCAGTACTTC. Protein product: CAISESGLASHEQYF.

This sequence joins TRBV6-1 and TRBJ1-5; TRBD1 is a possible D gene (5 bases). V was shortened by 5 bases and J by 6 bases, with 17 bases between the two germline ends. The germline V gene has CDR1 MNHNS and CDR2 SASEGT. This CDR3 spans 15 amino acids. For the CDR3, the DNA is TGTGCCAGCAGTCAAATAACAGGCGGGGTTCAGCCCCAGCATTTT. It encodes CASSQITGGVQPQHF.

The V gene is TRBV6-1, the J gene TRBJ1-2; D remains ambiguous. The CDR3 is made up of 15 amino acids. The germline V gene encodes CDR1 MNHNS and CDR2 SASEGT. V lost 3 bases, J lost 2 bases, and 13 bases lay in between. CDR3 sequence: CASSDGSTGNYGYTF. The CDR3 coding sequence is TGTGCCAGCAGTGACGGTTCGACTGGAAACTATGGCTACACCTTC.

The gene calls are TRBV5-1 and TRBJ2-1, with 12 nucleotides matching TRBD1. This CDR3 has 16 residues. Germline V gives CDR1 SGHRS, CDR2 YFSETQ. The V gene end was trimmed by 4 bases and the J gene end by 10 bases; junction bases not matched to a gene: 12. For the CDR3, the DNA is TGCGCCAGCAGCCGCCCCGGGACAGGGGGCGCGGGGGAGCAGTTCTTC. Amino acid sequence: CASSRPGTGGAGEQFF.

V is TRBV10-1 and J is TRBJ2-2; the D is unclear. This CDR3 has 13 residues. V was pared by 6 bases and J by 1 base, with 6 bases between. Germline CDR1 WNHNN, CDR2 SYGVQD (reference sequence). The DNA for the CDR3 is TGCGCCAGCAGCCTTAAGAACACCGGGGAGCTGTTTTTT. Translated, it gives CASSLKNTGELFF.

V is TRBV6-6 and J is TRBJ2-7; 14 bases align to TRBD2. This CDR3 spans 13 amino acids. Per the germline V gene, CDR1 is MNHNY and CDR2 is SVGAGI (reference sequence). The junction had 4 bases not matched to a gene; V was cut back by 10 bases and J by 5 bases. In DNA, the CDR3 is TGTGCCACCGGACTAGCGGGAGGAAACGAGCAGTACTTC. Translation gives CATGLAGGNEQYF.

This chain joins TRBV4-1 and TRBJ1-1; D is perhaps TRBD1 (6 bases). V was pared by 3 bases and J by 1 base, with 12 bases between. Germline-derived CDR1 and CDR2 are MGHRA and YSYEKL. The CDR3 totals 15 residues. The CDR3: CASSQPQTGNTEAFF. In nucleotides, the CDR3 is TGCGCCAGCAGCCAGCCCCAGACAGGGAACACTGAAGCTTTCTTT.

The chain joins TRBV19 to TRBJ2-1, with D possibly TRBD2 on 6 matching bases. Trimming cost V 2 bases and J 9 bases, with 11 bases left between them. The germline gives CDR1 LNHDA, CDR2 SQIVND (reference sequence). There are 13 residues in the CDR3. In DNA, the CDR3 is TGTGCCAGTAGTATATCCTCCGGGGGTGAGCAGTTCTTC. Its translation is CASSISSGGEQFF.

This chain uses TRBV7-6 with TRBJ1-1; D remains unclear. The CDR3 has 15 amino acids. The germline gives CDR1 SGHVS, CDR2 FNYEAQ. Deletions cut 8 bases from V and 1 base from J, with 17 bases between. CDR3: CASYGNLGSNTEAFF. The CDR3 region has the DNA TGTGCCAGCTATGGTAATCTCGGGTCGAACACTGAAGCTTTCTTT.

The chain uses TRBV29-1 and TRBJ2-5; D uncertain. Germline V gene data show CDR1 as SQVTM and CDR2 as ANQGSEA. The V and J ends lost 2 bases and 1 base respectively, with 11 bases between them. CDR3 length equals 14 residues. CDR3 DNA: TGCAGCGTTGAACTGGGCCCGACCCAAGAGACCCAGTACTTC. This encodes CSVELGPTQETQYF.